This paragraph reports one TCR beta chain. This sample is drawn from a study of cytomegalovirus exposure and HLA in healthy donors. Germline CDR1 reads SGHAT; CDR2 reads FQNNGV. The CDR3 sequence is 14 residues long. Trimming removed 5 bases at V and 1 base at J, with 11 bases between. Profiling relied on immunoSEQ multiplex PCR, and the TCRdb table lists in-frame clones only, not all of them. The repertoire holds about 78,000 clones, approximately 95% seen once, with 1.6% in the top ten. The sequence was obtained from a young man in good health and CMV-seropositive. The rearrangement uses TRBV11-2 and TRBJ1-2; D call uncertain. The sample consisted of PBMCs. For the CDR3, the DNA is TGTGCCAGCAGCCGAAAGACATTTAACTATGGCTACACCTTC. Its protein product is CASSRKTFNYGYTF.